This T cell receptor beta chain was captured by sequencing in a study of a mutant IDH1 vaccine in newly diagnosed glioma. Regarding the study as a whole: Immune responses induced by vaccination arose in under 95% of the patients.

Sample time point: week 11, during vaccination. Vaccination used 300 ug of mutant IDH1 20-mer peptide per dose, with topical imiquimod. Germline CDR1 LNHDA, CDR2 SQIVND (reference sequence). V was clipped by 4 bases and J by 1 base, with 13 bases between them. This CDR3 contains 16 residues. Sequenced by immunoSEQ multiplex PCR; TCRdb stores in-frame clones only, minus some. This table holds tens of thousands of clones, roughly 80% found once. With respect to this clone: Its antigen is not identified.

The chain links TRBV19 to TRBJ2-2, with D tentatively TRBD1 or TRBD2 (5 bases each). Here the sequenced sample was PBMCs, taken from a glioma patient whose treatment included an IDH1 peptide vaccine. The origin of this receptor is a man aged 30 to 39 with glioma. The CDR3: CASSKGRRQNTGELFF. Here the CDR3 DNA reads TGTGCCAGTAGTAAGGGACGGAGGCAGAACACCGGGGAGCTGTTTTTT. The complete variable domain, with remaining parts taken from reference TRBV19 and TRBJ2-2, reads DGGITQSPKYLFRKEGQNVTLSCEQNLNHDAMYWYRQDPGQGLRLIYYSQIVNDFQKGDIAEGYSVSREKKESFPLTVTSAQKNPTAFYLCASSKGRRQNTGELFFGEGSRLTVL.